This T cell receptor (beta chain) comes out of a study of B cell selection in AIRE deficiency. Overall study findings and caveats: With only TCRbeta sequenced, about 37% of shared healthy Treg sequences overlapped Tconv. Tconv and Treg cells from AIRE-deficient patients resembled healthy donors in TCRBV usage, CDR3 length and diversity. Shared Treg sequences were biased toward short CDR3s with few non-templated nucleotide insertions. Around 30% of healthy-shared Treg sequences were found among patient Tconv cells.

The data were produced by immunoSEQ multiplex PCR, yet TCRdb's version contains in-frame clones alone and is incomplete. This table has some 25,000 clones, about 95% appearing once. Worth noting for this clone: The antigen is undetermined.

Sorting defined conventional CD4 T cells as CD4+CD127+. Germline V gene data show CDR1 as LGHNA and CDR2 as YSLEER. V shed 0 bases and J 8 bases; nucleotides not matched to a gene: 12. The CDR3 is 17 residues long. The chain links TRBV4-3 to TRBJ2-3, with 9 bases matching TRBD2. The sample taken for sequencing was CD4+CD127+ conventional T cells sorted from PBMCs. The receptor comes from a human donor in good health. The CDR3: CASSQELTSGSGSTQYF. Here the CDR3 DNA reads TGCGCCAGCAGCCAAGAATTGACTAGCGGTTCGGGGAGTACGCAGTATTTT.